The clone carrying this T cell receptor (beta chain) was seen repeatedly, ten times or more. The antigen remains unidentified. The data are from a study of T cells in Graves' hyperthyroidism and ophthalmopathy. V lost 6 bases and J lost 0; bases outside the gene matches: 12. Germline CDR1 SGHTA, CDR2 FQGNSA. The CDR3 length is 18 residues. Study findings and constraints: Most thyroid-expanded clonotypes above 0.001 were also found in blood.

There were TCR beta CDR3 regions amplified from RNA transcripts. During a first-round RT-PCR of the TCR CDR3, the HTBI primer set was used. TCRdb fed the multiplex PCR reads into MiXCR, producing one record per CDR3 protein. In the table there are 330,000 or so distinct CDR3 sequences, around 18% of which are singletons. This chain links TRBV7-2 with TRBJ2-7; 12 nucleotides agree with TRBD1. The sequencing input was blood. The origin of this receptor is a middle-aged woman with Graves' ophthalmopathy. The CDR3 loop is CASRQPGQGAEFSYEQYF. DNA for the CDR3: TGTGCCAGCAGACAACCGGGACAGGGGGCGGAATTCTCCTACGAGCAGTACTTC.